This TCR beta chain is drawn from a study of breast tumors, draining lymph nodes, adjacent tissues. This clonotype showed up many times. The antigen is unknown. V lost 3 bases and J 5 bases, leaving 7 bases between the germline ends. Looked up from germline, CDR1 is SGHAT and CDR2 is FQNNGV. The CDR3 consists of 12 residues. TCRdb re-called the multiplex PCR reads with MiXCR, one entry per CDR3 protein. The sample holds 200,000 or so distinct CDR3 sequences, about 32% seen once. Overall study results and limits: Data fit most tumor T cells coming from lymph node, expanding in tumor. The lymph node origin of tumor T cells was framed as consistent with a hypothesis, not demonstrated. Tumors had less TCR diversity than lymph nodes, more than nontumor tissue.

Samples came from axillary lymph nodes draining the breast cancer. This TCR came from a female donor with breast cancer. Some clones in this sample may be carry-over from other donors' samples. The rearrangement joins TRBV11-2 to TRBJ2-5, with D hard to call. The sample comprised axillary lymph node tissue. DNA for the CDR3: TGTGCCAGCAGCTTTGCTGGGGAGACCCAGTACTTC. As protein: CASSFAGETQYF.